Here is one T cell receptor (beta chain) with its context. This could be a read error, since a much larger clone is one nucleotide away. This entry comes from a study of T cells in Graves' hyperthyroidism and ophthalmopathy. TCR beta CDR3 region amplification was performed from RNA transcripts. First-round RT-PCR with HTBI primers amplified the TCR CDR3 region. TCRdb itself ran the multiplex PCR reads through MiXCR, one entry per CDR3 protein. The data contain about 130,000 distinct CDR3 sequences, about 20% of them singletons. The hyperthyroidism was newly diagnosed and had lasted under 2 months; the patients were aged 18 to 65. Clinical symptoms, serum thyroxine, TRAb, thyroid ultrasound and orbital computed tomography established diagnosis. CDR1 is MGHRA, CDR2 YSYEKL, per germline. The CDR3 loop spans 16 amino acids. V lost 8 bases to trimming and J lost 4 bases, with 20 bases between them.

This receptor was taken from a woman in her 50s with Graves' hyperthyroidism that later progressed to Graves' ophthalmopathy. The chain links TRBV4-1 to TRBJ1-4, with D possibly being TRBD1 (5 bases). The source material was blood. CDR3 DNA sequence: TGCGCCAGCTGCAAAGTCCGGTTACAGGATAATGAAAAACTGTTTTTT. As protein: CASCKVRLQDNEKLFF.